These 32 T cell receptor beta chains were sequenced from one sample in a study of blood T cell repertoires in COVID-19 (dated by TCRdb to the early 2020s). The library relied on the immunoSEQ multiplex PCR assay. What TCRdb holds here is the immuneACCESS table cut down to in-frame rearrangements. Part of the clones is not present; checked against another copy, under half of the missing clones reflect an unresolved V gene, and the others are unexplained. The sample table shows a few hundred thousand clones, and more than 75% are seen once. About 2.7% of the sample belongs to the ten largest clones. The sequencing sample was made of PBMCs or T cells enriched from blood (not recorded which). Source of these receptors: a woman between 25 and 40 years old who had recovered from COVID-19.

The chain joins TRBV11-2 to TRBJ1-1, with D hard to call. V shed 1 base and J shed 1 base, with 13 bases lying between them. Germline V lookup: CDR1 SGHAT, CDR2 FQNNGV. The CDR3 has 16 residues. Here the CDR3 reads CASSLAWAGGNTEAFF. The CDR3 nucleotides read TGTGCCAGCAGCTTAGCGTGGGCTGGTGGGAACACTGAAGCTTTCTTT.

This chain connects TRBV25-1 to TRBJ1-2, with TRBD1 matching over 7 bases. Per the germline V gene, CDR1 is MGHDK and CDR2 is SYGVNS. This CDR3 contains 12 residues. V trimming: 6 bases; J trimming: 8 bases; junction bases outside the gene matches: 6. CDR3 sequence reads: CASREGAGGYTF. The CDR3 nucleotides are TGTGCCAGCAGGGAGGGGGCGGGCGGCTACACCTTC.

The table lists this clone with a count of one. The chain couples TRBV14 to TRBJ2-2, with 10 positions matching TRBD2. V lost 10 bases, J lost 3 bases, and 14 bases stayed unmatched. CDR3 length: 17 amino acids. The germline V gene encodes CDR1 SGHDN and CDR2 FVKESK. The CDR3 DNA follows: TGTGCCAACACATTTCTAGCGGGAGTGAGGGACACCGGGGAGCTGTTTTTT. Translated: CANTFLAGVRDTGELFF. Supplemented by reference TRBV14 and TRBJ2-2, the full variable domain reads EAGVTQFPSHSVIEKGQTVTLRCDPISGHDNLYWYRRVMGKEIKFLLHFVKESKQDESGMPNNRFLAERTGGTYSTLKVQPAELEDSGVYFCANTFLAGVRDTGELFFGEGSRLTVL.

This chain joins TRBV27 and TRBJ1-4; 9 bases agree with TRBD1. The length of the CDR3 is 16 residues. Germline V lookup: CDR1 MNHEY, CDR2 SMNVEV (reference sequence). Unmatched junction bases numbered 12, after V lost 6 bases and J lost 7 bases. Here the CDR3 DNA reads TGTGCCAGCAGACCCGGGTGGGACAGGGCTAGTGAAAAACTGTTTTTT. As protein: CASRPGWDRASEKLFF.

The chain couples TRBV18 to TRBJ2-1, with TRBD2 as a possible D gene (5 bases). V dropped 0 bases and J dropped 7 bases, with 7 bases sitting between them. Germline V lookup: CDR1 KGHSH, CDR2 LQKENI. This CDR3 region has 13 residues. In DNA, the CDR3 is TGTGCCAGCTCACCACCGTCGGGGAATGAGCAGTTCTTC. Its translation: CASSPPSGNEQFF.

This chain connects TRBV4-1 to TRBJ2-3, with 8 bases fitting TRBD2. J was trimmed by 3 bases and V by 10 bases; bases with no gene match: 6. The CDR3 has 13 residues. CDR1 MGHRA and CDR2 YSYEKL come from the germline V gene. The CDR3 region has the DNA TGCGCCACGCGGGAGGAGGGAACAGATACGCAGTATTTT. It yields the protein CATREEGTDTQYF.

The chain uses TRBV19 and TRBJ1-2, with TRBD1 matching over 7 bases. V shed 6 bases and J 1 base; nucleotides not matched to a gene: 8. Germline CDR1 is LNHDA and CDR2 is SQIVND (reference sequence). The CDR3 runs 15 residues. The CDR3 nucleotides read TGTGCCAGTAGCCATGGGACAGCGAATAACTATGGCTACACCTTC. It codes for CASSHGTANNYGYTF.

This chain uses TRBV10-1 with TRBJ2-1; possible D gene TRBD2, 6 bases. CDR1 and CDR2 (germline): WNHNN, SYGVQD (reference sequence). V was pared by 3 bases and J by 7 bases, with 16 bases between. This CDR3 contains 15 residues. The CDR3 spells CASSDAAGNFNEQFF. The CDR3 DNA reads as TGCGCCAGCAGTGATGCGGCGGGGAATTTTAATGAGCAGTTCTTC.

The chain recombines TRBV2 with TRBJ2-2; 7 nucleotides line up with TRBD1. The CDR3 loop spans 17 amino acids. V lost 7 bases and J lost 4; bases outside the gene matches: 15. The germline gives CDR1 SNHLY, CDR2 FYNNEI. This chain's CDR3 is CASNPQTGAQGTGELFF. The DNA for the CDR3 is TGTGCCAGCAACCCCCAAACAGGGGCCCAGGGCACCGGGGAGCTGTTTTTT.

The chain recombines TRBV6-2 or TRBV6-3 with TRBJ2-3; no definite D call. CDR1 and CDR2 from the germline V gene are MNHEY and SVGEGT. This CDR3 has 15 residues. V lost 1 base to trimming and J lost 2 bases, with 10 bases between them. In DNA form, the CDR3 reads TGTGCCAGCAGTTACTTCCCGGGTCCCACAGATACGCAGTATTTT. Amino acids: CASSYFPGPTDTQYF.

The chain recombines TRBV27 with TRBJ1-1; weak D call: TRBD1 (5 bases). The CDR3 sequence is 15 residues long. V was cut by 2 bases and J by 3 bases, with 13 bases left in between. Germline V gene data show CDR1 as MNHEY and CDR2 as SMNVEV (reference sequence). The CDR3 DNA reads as TGTGCCAGCAGTTTAAAGGGGAACGGCCACACTGAAGCTTTCTTT. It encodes CASSLKGNGHTEAFF.

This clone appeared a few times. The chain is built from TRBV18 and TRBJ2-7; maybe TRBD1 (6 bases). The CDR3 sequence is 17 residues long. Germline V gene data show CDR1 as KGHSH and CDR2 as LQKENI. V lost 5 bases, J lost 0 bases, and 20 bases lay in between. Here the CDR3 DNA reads TGTGCCAGCTCAAGGGGGAATGGTCAGGGCTCCTCCTACGAGCAGTACTTC. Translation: CASSRGNGQGSSYEQYF. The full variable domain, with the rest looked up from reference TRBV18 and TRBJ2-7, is NAGVMQNPRHLVRRRGQEARLRCSPMKGHSHVYWYRQLPEEGLKFMVYLQKENIIDESGMPKERFSAEFPKEGPSILRIQQVVRGDSAAYFCASSRGNGQGSSYEQYFGPGTRLTVT.

The DNA of the CDR3 is TGCAGCGTTCAGGGGGCCGGACCAGAGTACCACTCTGGAAACACCATATATTTT. Translated, it gives CSVQGAGPEYHSGNTIYF. The V call is TRBV29-1, the J call TRBJ1-3, with 8 bases that match TRBD1. V lost 5 bases to trimming and J lost 0 bases; unmatched junction nucleotides: 15. The CDR3 runs 18 residues. Germline CDR1 is SQVTM and CDR2 is ANQGSEA. Variable domain in full (rest from reference TRBV29-1 and TRBJ1-3): SAVISQKPSRDICQRGTSLTIQCQVDSQVTMMFWYRQQPGQSLTLIATANQGSEATYESGFVIDKFPISRPNLTFSTLTVSNMSPEDSSIYLCSVQGAGPEYHSGNTIYFGEGSWLTVV.

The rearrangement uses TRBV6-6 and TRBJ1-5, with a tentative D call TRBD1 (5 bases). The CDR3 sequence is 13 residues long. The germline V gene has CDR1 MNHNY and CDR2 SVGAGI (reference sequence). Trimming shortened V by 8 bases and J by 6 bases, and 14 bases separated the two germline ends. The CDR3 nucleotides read TGTGCCAGCGGGGGAGGCGGCACTCAGCCCCAGCATTTT. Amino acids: CASGGGGTQPQHF.

The CDR3 reads CASSMDGDTEAFF. In nucleotides, the CDR3 is TGCGCCAGCAGCATGGACGGAGACACTGAAGCTTTCTTT. The chain employs TRBV5-1 and TRBJ1-1; D not certain. Germline values: CDR1 SGHRS, CDR2 YFSETQ. V lost 4 bases and J 3 bases, leaving 10 bases between the germline ends. This CDR3 spans 13 amino acids.

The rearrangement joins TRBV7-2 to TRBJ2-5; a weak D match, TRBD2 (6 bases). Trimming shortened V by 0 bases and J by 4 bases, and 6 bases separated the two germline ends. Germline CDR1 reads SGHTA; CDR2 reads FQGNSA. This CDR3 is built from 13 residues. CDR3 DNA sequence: TGTGCCAGCAGCTTAGCCGGGAGAGAGACCCAGTACTTC. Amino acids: CASSLAGRETQYF. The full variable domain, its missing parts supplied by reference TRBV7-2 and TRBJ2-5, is GAGVSQSPSNKVTEKGKDVELRCDPISGHTALYWYRQSLGQGLEFLIYFQGNSAPDKSGLPSDRFSAERTGGSVSTLTIQRTQQEDSAVYLCASSLAGRETQYFGPGTRLLVL.

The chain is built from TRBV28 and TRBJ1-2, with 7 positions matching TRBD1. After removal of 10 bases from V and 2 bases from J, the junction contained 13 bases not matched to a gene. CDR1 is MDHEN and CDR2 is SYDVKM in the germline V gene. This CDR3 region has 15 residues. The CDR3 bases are TGTGCCACAAGGTCGAGCGCGACAGGGAACTATGGCTACACCTTC. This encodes CATRSSATGNYGYTF.

The CDR3 DNA follows: TGTGCCAGCAGTGATGCGGCAGGGGGCGCGTTAAATACGCAGTATTTT. Its translation: CASSDAAGGALNTQYF. The rearrangement links TRBV2 to TRBJ2-3; the match to TRBD1 covers 8 bases. Losses at the gene ends were 3 bases for V and 7 bases for J; bases not matched to a gene: 12. This CDR3 has 16 residues. In germline, CDR1 is SNHLY, CDR2 FYNNEI.

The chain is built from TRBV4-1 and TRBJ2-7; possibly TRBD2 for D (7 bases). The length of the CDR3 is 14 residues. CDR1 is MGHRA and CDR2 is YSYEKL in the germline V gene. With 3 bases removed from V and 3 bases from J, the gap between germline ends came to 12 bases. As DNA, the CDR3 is TGCGCCAGCAGCCATGAGGGGGGGGACTACGAGCAGTACTTC. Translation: CASSHEGGDYEQYF.

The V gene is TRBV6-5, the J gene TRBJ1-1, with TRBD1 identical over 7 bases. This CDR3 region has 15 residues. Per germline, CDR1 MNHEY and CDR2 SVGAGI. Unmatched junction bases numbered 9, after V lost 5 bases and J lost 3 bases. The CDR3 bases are TGTGCCAGCAGTCGTACAGGGGTAAGGGACACTGAAGCTTTCTTT. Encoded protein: CASSRTGVRDTEAFF.

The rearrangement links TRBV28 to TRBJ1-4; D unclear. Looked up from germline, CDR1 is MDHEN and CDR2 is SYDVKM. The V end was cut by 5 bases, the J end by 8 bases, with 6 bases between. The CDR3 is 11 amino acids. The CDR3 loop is CASSVREKLFF. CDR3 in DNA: TGTGCCAGCAGTGTGAGGGAAAAACTGTTTTTT. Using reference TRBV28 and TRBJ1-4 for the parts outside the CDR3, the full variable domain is DVKVTQSSRYLVKRTGEKVFLECVQDMDHENMFWYRQDPGLGLRLIYFSYDVKMKEKGDIPEGYSVSREKKERFSLILESASTNQTSMYLCASSVREKLFFGSGTQLSVL.

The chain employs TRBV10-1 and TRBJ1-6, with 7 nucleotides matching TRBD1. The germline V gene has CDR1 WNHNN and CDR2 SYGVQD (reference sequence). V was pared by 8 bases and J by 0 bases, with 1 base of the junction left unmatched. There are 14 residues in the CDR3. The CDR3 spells CASRDSSYNSPLHF. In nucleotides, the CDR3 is TGCGCCAGCCGGGACAGCTCCTATAATTCACCCCTCCACTTT.

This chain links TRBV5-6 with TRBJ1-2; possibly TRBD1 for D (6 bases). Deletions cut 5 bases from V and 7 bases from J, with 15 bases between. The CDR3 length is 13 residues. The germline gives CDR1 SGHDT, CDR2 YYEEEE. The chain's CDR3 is CASSSGAVGGYTF. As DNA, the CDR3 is TGTGCCAGCAGTTCAGGGGCGGTGGGTGGCTACACCTTC.

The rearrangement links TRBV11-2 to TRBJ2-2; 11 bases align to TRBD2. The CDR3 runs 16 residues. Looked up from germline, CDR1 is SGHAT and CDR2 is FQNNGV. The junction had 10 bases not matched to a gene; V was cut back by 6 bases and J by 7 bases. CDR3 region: CASRALAGEVGGELFF. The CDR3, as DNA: TGTGCCAGCAGGGCACTAGCGGGAGAAGTTGGCGGGGAGCTGTTTTTT.

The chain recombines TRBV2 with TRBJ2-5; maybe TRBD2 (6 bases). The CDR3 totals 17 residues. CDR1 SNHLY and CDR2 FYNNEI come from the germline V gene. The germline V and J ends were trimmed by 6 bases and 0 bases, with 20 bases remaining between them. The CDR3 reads CASRQSGTAPYQETQYF. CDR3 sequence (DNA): TGTGCCAGCAGGCAATCCGGGACTGCGCCGTACCAAGAGACCCAGTACTTC. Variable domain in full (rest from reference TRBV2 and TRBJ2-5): EPEVTQTPSHQVTQMGQEVILRCVPISNHLYFYWYRQILGQKVEFLVSFYNNEISEKSEIFDDQFSVERPDGSNFTLKIRSTKLEDSAMYFCASRQSGTAPYQETQYFGPGTRLLVL.

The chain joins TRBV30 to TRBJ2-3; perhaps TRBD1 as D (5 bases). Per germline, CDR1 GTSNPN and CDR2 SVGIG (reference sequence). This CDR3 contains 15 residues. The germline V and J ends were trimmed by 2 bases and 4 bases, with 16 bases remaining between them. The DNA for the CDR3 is TGTGCCTGGAGTAGGGCAGGGCGGTTCCCAGATACGCAGTATTTT. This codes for CAWSRAGRFPDTQYF.

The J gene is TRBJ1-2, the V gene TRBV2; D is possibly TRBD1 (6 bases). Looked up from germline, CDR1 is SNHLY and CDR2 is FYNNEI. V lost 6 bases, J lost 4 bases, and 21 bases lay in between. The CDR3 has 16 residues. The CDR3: CASRSGHDFNSYGYTF. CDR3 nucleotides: TGTGCCAGCAGATCGGGACACGATTTTAACTCCTATGGCTACACCTTC.

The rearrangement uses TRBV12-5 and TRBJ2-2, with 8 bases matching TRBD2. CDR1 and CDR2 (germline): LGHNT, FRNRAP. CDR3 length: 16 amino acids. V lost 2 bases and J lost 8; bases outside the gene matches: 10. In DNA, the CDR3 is TGTGCTAGTGGTTTGACCGGACGCGGGGGGCCAGGGGAGCTGTTTTTT. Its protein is CASGLTGRGGPGELFF.

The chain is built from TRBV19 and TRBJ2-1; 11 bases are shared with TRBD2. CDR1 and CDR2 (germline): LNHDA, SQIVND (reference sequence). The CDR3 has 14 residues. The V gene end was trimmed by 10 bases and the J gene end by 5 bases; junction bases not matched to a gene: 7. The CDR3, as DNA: TGTGCCACCTCCACGGGACTAGCGGACAATGAGCAGTTCTTC. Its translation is CATSTGLADNEQFF.

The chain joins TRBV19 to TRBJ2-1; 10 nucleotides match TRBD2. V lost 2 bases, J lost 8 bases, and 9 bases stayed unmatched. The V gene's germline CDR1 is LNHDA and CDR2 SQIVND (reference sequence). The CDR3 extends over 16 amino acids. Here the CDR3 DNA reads TGTGCCAGTAGTATAACAGCGGGAGGGCGTAAGGATGAGCAGTTCTTC. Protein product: CASSITAGGRKDEQFF. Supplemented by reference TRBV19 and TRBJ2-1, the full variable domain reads DGGITQSPKYLFRKEGQNVTLSCEQNLNHDAMYWYRQDPGQGLRLIYYSQIVNDFQKGDIAEGYSVSREKKESFPLTVTSAQKNPTAFYLCASSITAGGRKDEQFFGPGTRLTVL.

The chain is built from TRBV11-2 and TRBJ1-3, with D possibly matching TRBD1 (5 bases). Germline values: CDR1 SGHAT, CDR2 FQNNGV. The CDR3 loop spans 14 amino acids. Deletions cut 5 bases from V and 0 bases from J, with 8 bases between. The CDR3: CASSVTDSGNTIYF. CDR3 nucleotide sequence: TGTGCCAGCAGCGTGACAGACTCTGGAAACACCATATATTTT.

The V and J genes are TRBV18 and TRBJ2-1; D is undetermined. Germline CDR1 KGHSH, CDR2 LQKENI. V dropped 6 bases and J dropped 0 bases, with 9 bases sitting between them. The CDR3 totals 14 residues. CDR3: CASSAVSSYNEQFF. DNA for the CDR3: TGTGCCAGCTCCGCAGTAAGCTCCTACAATGAGCAGTTCTTC.